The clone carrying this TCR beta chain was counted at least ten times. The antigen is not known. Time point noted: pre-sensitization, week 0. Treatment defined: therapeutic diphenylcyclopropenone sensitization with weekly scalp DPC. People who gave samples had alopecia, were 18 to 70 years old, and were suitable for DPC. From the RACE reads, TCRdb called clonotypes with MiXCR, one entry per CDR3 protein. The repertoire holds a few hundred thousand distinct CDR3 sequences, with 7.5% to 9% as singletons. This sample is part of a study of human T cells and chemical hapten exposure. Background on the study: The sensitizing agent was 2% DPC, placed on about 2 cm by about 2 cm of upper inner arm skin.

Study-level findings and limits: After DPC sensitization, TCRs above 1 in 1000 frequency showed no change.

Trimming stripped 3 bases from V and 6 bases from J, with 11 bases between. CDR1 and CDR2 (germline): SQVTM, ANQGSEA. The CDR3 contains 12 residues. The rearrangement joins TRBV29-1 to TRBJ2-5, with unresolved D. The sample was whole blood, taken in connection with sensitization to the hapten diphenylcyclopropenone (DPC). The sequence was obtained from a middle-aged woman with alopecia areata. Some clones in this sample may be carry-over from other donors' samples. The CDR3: CSVDVNEQTQYF. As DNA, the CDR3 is TGCAGCGTTGATGTGAACGAACAGACCCAGTACTTC. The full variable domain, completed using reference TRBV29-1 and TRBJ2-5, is SAVISQKPSRDICQRGTSLTIQCQVDSQVTMMFWYRQQPGQSLTLIATANQGSEATYESGFVIDKFPISRPNLTFSTLTVSNMSPEDSSIYLCSVDVNEQTQYFGPGTRLLVL.